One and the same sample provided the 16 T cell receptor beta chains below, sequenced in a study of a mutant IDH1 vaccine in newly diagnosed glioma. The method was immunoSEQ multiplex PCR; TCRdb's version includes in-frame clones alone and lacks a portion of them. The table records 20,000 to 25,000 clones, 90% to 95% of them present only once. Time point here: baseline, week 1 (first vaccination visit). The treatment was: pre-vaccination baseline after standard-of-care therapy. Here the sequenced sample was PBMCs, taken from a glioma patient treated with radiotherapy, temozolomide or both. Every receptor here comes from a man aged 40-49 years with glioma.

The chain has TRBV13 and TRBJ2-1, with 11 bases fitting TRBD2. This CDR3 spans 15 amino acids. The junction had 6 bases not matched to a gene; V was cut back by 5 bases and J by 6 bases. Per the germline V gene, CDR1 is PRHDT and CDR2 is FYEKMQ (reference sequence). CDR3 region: CASSQLAGAFNEQFF. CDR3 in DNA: TGTGCCAGCAGCCAACTAGCGGGGGCGTTCAATGAGCAGTTCTTC. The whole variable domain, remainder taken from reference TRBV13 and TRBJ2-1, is AAGVIQSPRHLIKEKRETATLKCYPIPRHDTVYWYQQGPGQDPQFLISFYEKMQSDKGSIPDRFSAQQFSDYHSELNMSSLELGDSALYFCASSQLAGAFNEQFFGPGTRLTVL.

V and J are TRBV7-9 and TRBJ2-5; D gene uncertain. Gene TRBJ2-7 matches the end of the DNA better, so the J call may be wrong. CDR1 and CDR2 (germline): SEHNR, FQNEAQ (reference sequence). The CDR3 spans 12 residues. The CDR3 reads CATGPVTYEQYF. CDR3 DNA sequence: TGTGCCACGGGCCCTGTAACCTACGAGCAGTACTTC.

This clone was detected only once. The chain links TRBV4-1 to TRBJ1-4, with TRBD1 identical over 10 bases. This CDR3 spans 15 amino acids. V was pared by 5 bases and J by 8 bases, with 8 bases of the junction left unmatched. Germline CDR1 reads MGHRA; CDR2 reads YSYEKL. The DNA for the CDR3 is TGCGCCAGCAGCGCCAGACAGGGGGCAGGGGAAAAACTGTTTTTT. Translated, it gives CASSARQGAGEKLFF.

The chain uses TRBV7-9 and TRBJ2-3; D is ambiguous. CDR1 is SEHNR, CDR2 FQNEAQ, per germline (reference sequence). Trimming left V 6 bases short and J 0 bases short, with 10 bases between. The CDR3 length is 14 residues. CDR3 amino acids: CASRKDGSTDTQYF. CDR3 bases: TGTGCCAGCAGAAAGGACGGGAGCACAGATACGCAGTATTTT.

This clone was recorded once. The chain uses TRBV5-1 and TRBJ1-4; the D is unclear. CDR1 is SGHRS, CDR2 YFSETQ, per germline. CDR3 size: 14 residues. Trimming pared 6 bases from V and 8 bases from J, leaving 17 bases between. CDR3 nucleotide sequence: TGCGCCAGCACCCTATGGGGTGGCGCGGAAAAACTGTTTTTT. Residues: CASTLWGGAEKLFF. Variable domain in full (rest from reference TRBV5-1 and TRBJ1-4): KAGVTQTPRYLIKTRGQQVTLSCSPISGHRSVSWYQQTPGQGLQFLFEYFSETQRNKGNFPGRFSGRQFSNSRSEMNVSTLELGDSALYLCASTLWGGAEKLFFGSGTQLSVL.

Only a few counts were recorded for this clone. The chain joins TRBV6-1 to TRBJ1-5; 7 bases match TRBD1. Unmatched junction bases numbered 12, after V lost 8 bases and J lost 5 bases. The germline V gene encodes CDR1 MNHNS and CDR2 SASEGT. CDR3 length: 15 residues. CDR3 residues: CASSWTGGLDQPQHF. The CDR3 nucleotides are TGTGCCAGCTCGTGGACAGGTGGACTGGATCAGCCCCAGCATTTT.

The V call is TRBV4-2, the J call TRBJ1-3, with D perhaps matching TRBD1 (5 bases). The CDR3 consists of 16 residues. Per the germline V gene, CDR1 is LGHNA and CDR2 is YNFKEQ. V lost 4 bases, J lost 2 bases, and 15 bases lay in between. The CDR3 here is CASSLSRELTGNTIYF. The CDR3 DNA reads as TGTGCCAGCAGCCTCAGCAGGGAGCTTACTGGAAACACCATATATTTT.

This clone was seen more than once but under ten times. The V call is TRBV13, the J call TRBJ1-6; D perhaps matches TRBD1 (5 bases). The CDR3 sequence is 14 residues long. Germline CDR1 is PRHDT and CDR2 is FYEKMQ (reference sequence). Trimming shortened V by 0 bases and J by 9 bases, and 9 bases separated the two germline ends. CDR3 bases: TGTGCCAGCAGCTTAGGAGGGGTGCGTTCACCCCTCCACTTT. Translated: CASSLGGVRSPLHF.

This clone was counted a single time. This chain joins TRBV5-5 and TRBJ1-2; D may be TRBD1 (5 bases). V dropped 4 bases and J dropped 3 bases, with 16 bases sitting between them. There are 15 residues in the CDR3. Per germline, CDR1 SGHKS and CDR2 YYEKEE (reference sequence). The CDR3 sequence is CASSGWAKGDYGYTF. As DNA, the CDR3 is TGTGCCAGCAGCGGTTGGGCCAAAGGGGACTATGGCTACACCTTC.

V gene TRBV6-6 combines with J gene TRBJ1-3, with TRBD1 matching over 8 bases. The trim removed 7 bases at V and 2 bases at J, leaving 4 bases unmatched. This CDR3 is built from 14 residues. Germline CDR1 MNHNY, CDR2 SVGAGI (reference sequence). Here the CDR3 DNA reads TGTGCCAGCACTCCGACAGGGGCTGGAAACACCATATATTTT. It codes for CASTPTGAGNTIYF.

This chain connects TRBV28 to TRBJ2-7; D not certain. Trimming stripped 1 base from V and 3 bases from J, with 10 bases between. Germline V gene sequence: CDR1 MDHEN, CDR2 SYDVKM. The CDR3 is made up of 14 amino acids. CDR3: CASSLSSADYEQYF. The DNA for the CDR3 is TGTGCCAGCAGTTTATCCTCCGCGGACTACGAGCAGTACTTC. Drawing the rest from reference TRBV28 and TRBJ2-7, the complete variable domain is DVKVTQSSRYLVKRTGEKVFLECVQDMDHENMFWYRQDPGLGLRLIYFSYDVKMKEKGDIPEGYSVSREKKERFSLILESASTNQTSMYLCASSLSSADYEQYFGPGTRLTVT.

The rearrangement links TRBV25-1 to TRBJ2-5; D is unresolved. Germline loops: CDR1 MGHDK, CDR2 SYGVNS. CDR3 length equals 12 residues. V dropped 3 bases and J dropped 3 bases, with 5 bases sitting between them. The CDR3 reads CASSESEETQYF. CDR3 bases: TGTGCCAGCAGTGAGAGCGAAGAGACCCAGTACTTC. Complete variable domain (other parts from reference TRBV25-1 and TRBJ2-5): EADIYQTPRYLVIGTGKKITLECSQTMGHDKMYWYQQDPGMELHLIHYSYGVNSTEKGDLSSESTVSRIRTEHFPLTLESARPSHTSQYLCASSESEETQYFGPGTRLLVL.

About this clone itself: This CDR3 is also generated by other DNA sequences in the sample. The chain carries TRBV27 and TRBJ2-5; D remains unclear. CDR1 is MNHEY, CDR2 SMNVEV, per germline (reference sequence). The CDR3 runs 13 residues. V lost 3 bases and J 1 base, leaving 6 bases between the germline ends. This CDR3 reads CASSFTAQETQYF. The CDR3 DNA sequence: TGTGCCAGCAGTTTTACAGCCCAAGAGACCCAGTACTTC.

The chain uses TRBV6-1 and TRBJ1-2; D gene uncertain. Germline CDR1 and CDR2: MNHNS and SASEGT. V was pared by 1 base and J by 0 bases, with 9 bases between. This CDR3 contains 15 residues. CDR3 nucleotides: TGTGCCAGCAGTGAAGTCCATAGAGCTAACTATGGCTACACCTTC. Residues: CASSEVHRANYGYTF.

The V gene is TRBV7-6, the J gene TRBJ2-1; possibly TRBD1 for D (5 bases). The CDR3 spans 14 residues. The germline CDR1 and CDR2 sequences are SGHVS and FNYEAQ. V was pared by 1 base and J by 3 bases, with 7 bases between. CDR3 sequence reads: CASSLGQLYNEQFF. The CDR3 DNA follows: TGTGCCAGCAGCTTAGGACAGCTCTACAATGAGCAGTTCTTC. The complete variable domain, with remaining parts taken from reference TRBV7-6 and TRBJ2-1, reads GAGVSQSPRYKVTKRGQDVALRCDPISGHVSLYWYRQALGQGPEFLTYFNYEAQQDKSGLPNDRFSAERPEGSISTLTIQRTEQRDSAMYRCASSLGQLYNEQFFGPGTRLTVL.

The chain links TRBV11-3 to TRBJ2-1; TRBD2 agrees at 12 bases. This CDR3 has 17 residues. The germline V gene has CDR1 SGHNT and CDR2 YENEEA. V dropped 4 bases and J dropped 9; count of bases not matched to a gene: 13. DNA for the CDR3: TGTGCCAGCAGCTCCATACCATCTAGCGGGGGGGCTTTTGAGCAGTTCTTC. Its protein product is CASSSIPSSGGAFEQFF.